This T cell receptor beta chain emerged from a study of T cells in Graves' hyperthyroidism and ophthalmopathy. Whole-study results and caveats: Most thyroid-expanded clonotypes above 0.001 were also found in blood. Median prediction lead before ophthalmopathy onset was 6 to 8 months with the model.

TCR beta CDR3 sequences were amplified from RNA transcripts. The primer set for the first-round RT-PCR of the TCR CDR3 was HTBI. TCRdb re-analysed the multiplex PCR reads in MiXCR, keeping a single row per CDR3 protein. This sample has approximately 510,000 distinct CDR3 sequences, with around 21% found just once. The CDR3 covers 19 residues. V was cut by 5 bases and J by 2 bases, with 28 bases left in between. The germline V gene encodes CDR1 SGHAT and CDR2 FQDESV (reference sequence). This clonotype has a count of ten or more. Its antigen is unidentified. The source material was blood. The TCR was taken from a man aged 18 to 29 with Graves' hyperthyroidism. The rearrangement uses TRBV11-1 and TRBJ2-7; TRBD2 is a possible D gene (7 bases). In DNA, the CDR3 is TGTGCCAGCAGCCCTCACGGCGTCGCGGGGGCTCAGCTTGCCTACGAGCAGTACTTC. Encoded protein: CASSPHGVAGAQLAYEQYF.